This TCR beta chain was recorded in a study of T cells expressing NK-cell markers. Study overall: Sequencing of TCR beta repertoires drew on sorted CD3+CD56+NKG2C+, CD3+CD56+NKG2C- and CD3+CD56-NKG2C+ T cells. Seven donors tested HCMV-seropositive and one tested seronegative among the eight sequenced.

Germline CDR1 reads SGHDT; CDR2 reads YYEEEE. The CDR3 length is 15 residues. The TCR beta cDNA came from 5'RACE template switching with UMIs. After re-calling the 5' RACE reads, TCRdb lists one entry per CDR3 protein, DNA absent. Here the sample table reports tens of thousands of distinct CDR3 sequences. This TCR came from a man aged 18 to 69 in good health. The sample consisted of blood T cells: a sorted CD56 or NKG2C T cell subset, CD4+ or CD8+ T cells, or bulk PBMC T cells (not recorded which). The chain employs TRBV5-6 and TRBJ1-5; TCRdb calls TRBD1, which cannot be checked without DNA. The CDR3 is CASSLGQTLNQPQHF. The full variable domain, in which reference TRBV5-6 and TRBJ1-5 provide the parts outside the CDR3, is DAGVTQSPTHLIKTRGQQVTLRCSPKSGHDTVSWYQQALGQGPQFIFQYYEEEERQRGNFPDRFSGHQFPNYSSELNVNALLLGDSALYLCASSLGQTLNQPQHFGDGTRLSIL.